This T cell receptor (beta chain) was profiled in a study of T cells after yellow fever vaccination. Study overall: Preparation of fractions with low cell numbers was performed using SMART-Seq v4 Ultra Low Input.

The 5'RACE template-switching step produced TCR cDNA and added a universal primer site and UMIs. TCRdb fed the 5' RACE reads into MiXCR, producing one record per CDR3 protein. This table holds around 320,000 distinct CDR3 sequences, approximately 10% found once. Germline CDR1 MRHNA, CDR2 SNTAGT. Trimming took 6 bases from V and 6 from J, leaving 12 bases between them. The CDR3 consists of 13 residues. Findings of the study overall: Post-booster repertoires contained most primary-vaccination clones again (about 96% CD4, less than 90% CD8). Although most clonotypes did not, a small share appeared in both CD4 and CD8 compartments.

With regard to this clonotype: Its target is not known.

The receptor was isolated from a man between 18 and 29 years old who received the YFV17D yellow fever vaccine. The source was CD4+ T cells sorted from PBMCs, collected 5 days after the yellow fever booster vaccination. The genes are TRBV6-4 and TRBJ2-1; D is unresolved. The CDR3 DNA follows: TGTGCCAGCAGCCCGGGTGTCGCCAATGAGCAGTTCTTC. It specifies CASSPGVANEQFF.